The sequence of this T cell receptor (beta chain) was determined in a study of T cell responses to AZD1222 COVID-19 vaccine. Assay: immunoSEQ multiplex PCR; the TCRdb copy retains only in-frame clones and omits some. The sample has roughly 99,000 clones; more than 85% are singletons. J gave up 3 bases and V 0 bases, and 4 bases lay outside the gene matches. Germline V lookup: CDR1 PRHDT, CDR2 FYEKMQ (reference sequence). This CDR3 spans 15 amino acids. V and J are TRBV13 and TRBJ2-7, with 8 bases matching TRBD1. This clonotype was obtained from an adult who received the AZD1222 COVID-19 vaccine. The sample was peripheral blood, taken 28 days after the second AZD1222 dose. The CDR3 coding sequence is TGTGCCAGCAGCTTAGGCGGGACAGGATTCTACGAGCAGTACTTC. This translates into CASSLGGTGFYEQYF.